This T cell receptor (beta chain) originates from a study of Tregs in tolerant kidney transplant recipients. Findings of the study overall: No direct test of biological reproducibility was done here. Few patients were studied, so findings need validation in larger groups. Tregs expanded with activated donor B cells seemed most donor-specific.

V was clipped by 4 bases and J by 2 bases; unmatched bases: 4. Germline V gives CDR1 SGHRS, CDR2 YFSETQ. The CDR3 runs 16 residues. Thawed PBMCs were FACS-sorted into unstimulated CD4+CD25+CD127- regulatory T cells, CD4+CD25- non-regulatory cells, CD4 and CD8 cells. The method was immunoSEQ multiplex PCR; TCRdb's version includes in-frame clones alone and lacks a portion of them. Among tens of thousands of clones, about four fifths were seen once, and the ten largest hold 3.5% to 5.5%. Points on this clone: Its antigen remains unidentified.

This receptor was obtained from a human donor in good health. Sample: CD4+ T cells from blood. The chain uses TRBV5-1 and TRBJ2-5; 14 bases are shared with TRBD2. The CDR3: CASSPGTSGGQETQYF. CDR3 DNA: TGCGCCAGCAGCCCGGGGACTAGCGGGGGACAAGAGACCCAGTACTTC. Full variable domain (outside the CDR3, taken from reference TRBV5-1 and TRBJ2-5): KAGVTQTPRYLIKTRGQQVTLSCSPISGHRSVSWYQQTPGQGLQFLFEYFSETQRNKGNFPGRFSGRQFSNSRSEMNVSTLELGDSALYLCASSPGTSGGQETQYFGPGTRLLVL.